This T cell receptor beta chain is drawn from a study of T cells in Graves' hyperthyroidism and ophthalmopathy (dated by TCRdb to 2018 to 2020). A note on the overall study: Peripheral blood was sampled at the time of initial diagnosis, prior to any treatment. According to the paper, TCR Vbeta CDR3 sequencing was carried out on over 130 peripheral blood samples, which came from under 50 ophthalmopathy, fewer than 80 hyperthyroidism and 17 progressor patients. Once sampling was done, hyperthyroidism patients were given methimazole at a starting dose of 30 mg daily, whereas ophthalmopathy patients were given high-dose intravenous methylprednisolone. In addition, the study compared T-cell repertoires in thyroid tissue and in blood from six Graves' hyperthyroidism patients. Prospective prediction of ophthalmopathy was tested in an independent validation cohort of 18 to 20 hyperthyroidism patients and around 16 patients who later progressed to ophthalmopathy. The 100 or so discovery patients were divided at random into training and test sets in a 7:3 ratio. To identify TCR V-J signatures that set the groups apart, the researchers used a discovery cohort of about a hundred patients, made up of under 50 with Graves' ophthalmopathy and some 60 with stable Graves' hyperthyroidism. The investigation overall reported the following: No statistical method was used to fix the sample size in advance, and group allocation was not hidden from the investigators. In validation, the model predicted progression to ophthalmopathy a median of roughly 6.1 months before onset, with about 71% sensitivity and almost 75% specificity. Most expanded thyroid clonotypes (frequency above 0.001) were also detected in blood, suggesting blood repertoires may reflect thyroid immune responses. In cross-validation, a model built on a 13 V-J signature told ophthalmopathy apart from stable hyperthyroidism with over 85% sensitivity and around 84% specificity, and in testing the same model reached 80%/75%.

The CDR3 runs 14 residues from the cysteine to the phenylalanine. The read is trimmed to its CDR3 DNA, 42 bases read in frame from base 1. Trimming leaves V shorter by 8 bases and J shorter by 3 bases, with the junction holding 7 bases beyond the gene matches. From the germline V gene, CDR1 is MDHEN and CDR2 is SYDVKM. Moderately to severely active disease, a Clinical Activity Score of at least 3, a NOSPECS grade of at least 4, and a duration under 3 months were present in ophthalmopathy patients. Any patient with an uncontrolled infection, another autoimmune disease, pregnancy or lactation was excluded. Diagnoses were based on clinical symptoms, serum thyroxine and TRAb, thyroid ultrasound and orbital computed tomography. PBMCs were separated from around 9.1 ml of fresh peripheral blood using Ficoll-Paque density gradient centrifugation. Total RNA was extracted using Trizol reagent, and RNA quality was assessed on an Agilent 2100 Bioanalyzer.

Amplification of TCR beta CDR3 regions was carried out from RNA transcripts. A first-round RT-PCR of the TCR CDR3 used the HTBI primer set with the Qiagen OneStep RT-PCR kit. The libraries were constructed in a second round of multiplex PCR and then size-selected and purified. Paired-end sequencing of the libraries was performed with 100 bp reads on an Illumina HiSeq2000. On the authors' methods: SOAPnuke was used to process the raw data, removing reads that contained adapters or uncalled bases, had a mean Phred below 15, or lacked an exact match to the constant primer or identifier. COPE v1.2.5 was used to merge the high-quality paired reads, and each unique nucleotide sequence was defined as a clonotype. Clonotypes were aligned to IMGT TRBV, TRBD and TRBJ reference segments using MiTCR v1.1. The analysis was restricted to V-J combinations with a frequency above 0.0001, which together covered about 99% of the repertoires. The TCS score was defined as F50 (clonal expansion) divided by E x V (chaos), with BLOSUM62-based TCRdist calculated between CDR3 peptides within each V-J. Welch's t-statistics and random forest reduced fewer than 550 V-J features to 13, which were used in a naive Bayes classifier (R e1071). Clones were called with MiXCR by TCRdb after fastp trimmed the public reads at Q25, and only in-frame beta chains were retained. Duplicate CDR3 protein sequences are folded into a single record with the most common DNA and genes. The V and J calls were not made by the authors but by TCRdb's processing. This sample has fewer than 400,000 distinct CDR3 sequences in its table, and around 15% of those were observed once. The ten largest clonotypes hold over 25% of the sample.

This clonotype was observed a handful of times. What this receptor recognizes is not known. Qualities for individual bases were not recorded, and no much larger clone is one base off. What was sequenced was blood. This clonotype originated in a man over 45 with Graves' ophthalmopathy. The chain is assembled from TRBV28 and TRBJ2-1, with 7 junctional bases fitting TRBD1. The DNA sequence is TGTGCCAGCGGATCGGGACAGATCTACAATGAGCAGTTCTTC. This codes for CASGSGQIYNEQFF.